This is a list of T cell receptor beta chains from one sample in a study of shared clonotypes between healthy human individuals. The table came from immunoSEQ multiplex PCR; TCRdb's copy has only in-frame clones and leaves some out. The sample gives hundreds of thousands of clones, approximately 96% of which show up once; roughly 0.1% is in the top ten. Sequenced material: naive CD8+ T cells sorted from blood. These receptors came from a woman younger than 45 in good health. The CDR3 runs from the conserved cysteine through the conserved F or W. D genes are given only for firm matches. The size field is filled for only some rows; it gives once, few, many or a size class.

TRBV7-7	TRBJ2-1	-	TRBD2	CASSEILAGENDEQFF	TGTGCCAGCAGCGAGATACTAGCGGGAGAAAACGATGAGCAGTTCTTC
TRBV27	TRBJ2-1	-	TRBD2	CASSLSFGSGTWSEQFF	TGTGCCAGCAGTTTATCGTTTGGTAGCGGGACATGGAGTGAGCAGTTCTTC
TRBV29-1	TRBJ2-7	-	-	CSVKQPGTYEQYF	TGCAGCGTCAAACAGCCAGGGACCTACGAGCAGTACTTC
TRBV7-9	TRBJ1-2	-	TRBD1	CASSYSKGTGYGYTF	TGTGCCAGCAGCTACTCTAAGGGGACAGGATATGGCTACACCTTC
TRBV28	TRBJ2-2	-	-	CASTSLWETVRTGELFF	TGTGCCAGCACCTCCCTGTGGGAGACAGTACGGACCGGGGAGCTGTTTTTT
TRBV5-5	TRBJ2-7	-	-	CASSLPQGYEQYF	TGTGCCAGCAGCCTCCCACAGGGTTACGAGCAGTACTTC
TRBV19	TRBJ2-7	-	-	CASSTNSYEQYF	TGTGCCAGTAGTACTAACTCCTACGAGCAGTACTTC
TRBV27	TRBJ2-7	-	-	CASSSQVYSYEQYF	TGTGCCAGCAGTTCTCAGGTTTACTCCTACGAGCAGTACTTC
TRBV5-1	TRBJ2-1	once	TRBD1	CASSARLTGGSYNEQFF	TGCGCCAGCAGCGCTCGCCTGACAGGGGGCTCCTACAATGAGCAGTTCTTC
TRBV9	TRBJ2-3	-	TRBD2	CASSVALAGDTQYF	TGTGCCAGCAGCGTAGCCCTAGCGGGAGATACGCAGTATTTT
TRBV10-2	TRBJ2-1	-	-	CASSEAGFGEQFF	TGCGCCAGCAGTGAAGCAGGGTTCGGTGAGCAGTTCTTC
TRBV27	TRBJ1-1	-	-	CASSLSKSTGNTEAFF	TGTGCCAGCAGTTTATCGAAAAGCACTGGGAACACTGAAGCTTTCTTT
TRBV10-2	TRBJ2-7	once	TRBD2	CASSEGEGYEQYF	TGCGCCAGCAGTGAAGGGGAGGGCTACGAGCAGTACTTC
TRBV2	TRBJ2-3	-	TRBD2	CASSGLGTNTDTQYF	TGTGCCAGCAGCGGCCTGGGGACTAACACAGATACGCAGTATTTT
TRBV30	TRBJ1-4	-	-	CAWSVLNGNYEKLFF	TGTGCCTGGAGTGTACTAAATGGGAACTACGAAAAACTGTTTTTT
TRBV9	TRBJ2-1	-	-	CASSTNSRGTAYNEQFF	TGTGCCAGCAGCACTAACTCCCGCGGGACAGCATACAATGAGCAGTTCTTC
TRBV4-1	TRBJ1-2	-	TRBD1	CASSQDLVTGGEPPYGYTF	TGCGCCAGCAGCCAAGATCTTGTAACAGGGGGCGAACCACCCTATGGCTACACCTTC
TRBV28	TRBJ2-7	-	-	CASSLSVYYEQYF	TGTGCCAGCAGTTTATCAGTTTACTACGAGCAGTACTTC
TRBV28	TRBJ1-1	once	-	CASSQTLQLRTEAFF	TGTGCCAGCAGCCAGACCCTCCAACTGAGGACTGAAGCTTTCTTT
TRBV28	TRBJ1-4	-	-	CASSLQPRGELFF	TGTGCCAGCAGTTTACAGCCCCGCGGGGAACTGTTTTTT
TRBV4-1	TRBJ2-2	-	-	CASSQEPSLGELFF	TGCGCCAGCAGCCAAGAACCGTCGCTCGGGGAGCTGTTTTTT
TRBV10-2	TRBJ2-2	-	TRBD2	CASSWRESSGELFF	TGCGCCAGCTCTTGGCGGGAGTCATCCGGGGAGCTGTTTTTT
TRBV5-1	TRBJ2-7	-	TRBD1	CASSWDWTGGEQYF	TGCGCCAGCAGCTGGGACTGGACAGGGGGCGAGCAGTACTTC
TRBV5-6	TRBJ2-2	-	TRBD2	CASSLSWEGLTGELFF	TGTGCCAGCAGCTTAAGCTGGGAGGGCCTCACCGGGGAGCTGTTTTTT
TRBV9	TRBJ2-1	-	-	CASSVGSLDGNEQFF	TGTGCCAGCAGCGTAGGGTCACTAGACGGTAATGAGCAGTTCTTC
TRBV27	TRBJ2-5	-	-	CASSFARPTTQETQYF	TGTGCCAGCAGTTTTGCGAGACCGACAACCCAAGAGACCCAGTACTTC
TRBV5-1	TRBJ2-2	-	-	CASGGTGELFF	TGCGCCAGCGGGGGGACCGGGGAGCTGTTTTTT
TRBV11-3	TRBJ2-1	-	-	CAMGGECNEQFF	TGTGCCATGGGCGGGGAGTGCAATGAGCAGTTCTTC